The T cell receptor beta chain under discussion was sequenced for a study of T cell clones after liver transplantation. Data came from immunoSEQ multiplex PCR; TCRdb stores just in-frame clones and leaves some out. The profile covers around 20,000 clones, with over 80% appearing a single time and roughly 13% taken by the ten largest. The CDR3 runs to 15 residues. V lost 7 bases to trimming and J lost 6 bases; unmatched junction nucleotides: 9. Per germline, CDR1 LNHDA and CDR2 SQIVND (reference sequence). This receptor was identified in a human donor who received a liver transplant. Material: CD8+ T cells from blood, obtained before liver transplant. The V call is TRBV19, the J call TRBJ2-1; 10 bases map to TRBD2. The CDR3 DNA follows: TGTGCCAGTACCCCCGGGCTAGCGGGAGTCAATGAGCAGTTCTTC. As protein: CASTPGLAGVNEQFF.